A selection of T cell receptor beta chains follows, all from one sample in a study of cytomegalovirus exposure and HLA in healthy donors. The assay was immunoSEQ multiplex PCR, and TCRdb's table has in-frame clones only and misses some. The sample includes just over 200,000 clones. Sequences were obtained from PBMCs. Receptors were obtained from a girl aged 2-9 years in good health and CMV-seropositive. Each CDR3 is given with its conserved first and last residue. Fields, in order: V gene, D gene, J gene, CDR3 protein, CDR3 DNA. The D gene is left open where the match is weak.

V gene: TRBV2
D gene: .
J gene: TRBJ2-7
CDR3 protein: CASRRALTYEQYF
CDR3 DNA: TGTGCCAGCAGGAGGGCATTGACCTACGAGCAGTACTTC

V gene: TRBV5-1
D gene: TRBD1
J gene: TRBJ2-2
CDR3 protein: CASSQDRSNTGELFF
CDR3 DNA: TGCGCCAGCAGCCAGGACAGGTCGAACACCGGGGAGCTGTTTTTT

V gene: TRBV5-1
D gene: .
J gene: TRBJ2-7
CDR3 protein: CASRREGLGYEQYF
CDR3 DNA: TGCGCCAGCAGACGGGAAGGCTTGGGCTACGAGCAGTACTTC

V gene: TRBV9
D gene: TRBD1
J gene: TRBJ1-1
CDR3 protein: CACSVGDREAFF
CDR3 DNA: TGTGCCTGCAGCGTAGGGGACAGGGAAGCTTTCTTT

V gene: TRBV7-6
D gene: TRBD1
J gene: TRBJ1-1
CDR3 protein: CASSLGTGGRDTEAFF
CDR3 DNA: TGTGCCAGCAGCTTAGGAACAGGGGGTAGGGACACTGAAGCTTTCTTT

V gene: TRBV11-2
D gene: .
J gene: TRBJ2-2
CDR3 protein: CASTRSGGPPNTGELFF
CDR3 DNA: TGTGCCAGCACCCGGTCCGGGGGGCCCCCGAACACCGGGGAGCTGTTTTTT

V gene: TRBV29-1
D gene: .
J gene: TRBJ1-1
CDR3 protein: CSVATGNTEAFF
CDR3 DNA: TGCAGCGTTGCAACCGGGAACACTGAAGCTTTCTTT

V gene: TRBV19
D gene: .
J gene: TRBJ1-4
CDR3 protein: CASRPTATNEKLFF
CDR3 DNA: TGTGCCAGTAGGCCCACAGCAACTAATGAAAAACTGTTTTTT

V gene: TRBV7-2
D gene: .
J gene: TRBJ2-7
CDR3 protein: CASRSGPGSYEQYF
CDR3 DNA: TGTGCCAGCCGAAGCGGTCCGGGCTCCTACGAGCAGTACTTC

V gene: TRBV6-6
D gene: .
J gene: TRBJ1-3
CDR3 protein: CASSYPSRRKGNTIYF
CDR3 DNA: TGTGCCAGCAGTTACCCGAGTAGGAGGAAGGGAAACACCATATATTTT

V gene: TRBV10-3
D gene: .
J gene: TRBJ1-5
CDR3 protein: CAISDEGYSNQPQHF
CDR3 DNA: TGTGCCATCAGTGATGAGGGTTATAGCAATCAGCCCCAGCATTTT

V gene: TRBV7-2
D gene: .
J gene: TRBJ2-1
CDR3 protein: CASSLGGTDNEQFF
CDR3 DNA: TGTGCCAGCAGCTTAGGCGGGACAGACAATGAGCAGTTCTTC

V gene: TRBV9
D gene: .
J gene: TRBJ2-3
CDR3 protein: CASSVGISHTDTQYF
CDR3 DNA: TGTGCCAGCAGCGTCGGGATCAGCCACACAGATACGCAGTATTTT

V gene: TRBV5-6
D gene: TRBD1
J gene: TRBJ2-2
CDR3 protein: CASSLGDRVAGELFF
CDR3 DNA: TGTGCCAGCAGCTTGGGTGACAGGGTCGCCGGGGAGCTGTTTTTT

V gene: TRBV28
D gene: .
J gene: TRBJ1-1
CDR3 protein: CASSFPPGGGNTEAFF
CDR3 DNA: TGTGCCAGCAGTTTCCCCCCAGGAGGCGGGAACACTGAAGCTTTCTTT